A selection of T cell receptor beta chains follows, all from one sample in a study of blood T cell repertoires in COVID-19. Assay: immunoSEQ multiplex PCR; the TCRdb copy retains only in-frame clones and omits some. This table holds under 200,000 clones, approximately 88% found once. The sample was peripheral blood. These receptors all stem from a woman over 75 with active or convalescent COVID-19. Both conserved end residues are part of each CDR3. A D gene is named only where the DNA matches it firmly. Clone size is stated in some rows and not others, as once, few, many or a class when expanded.

- TRBJ1-2 - TRBV30 CATRGYNYGYTF TGTGCCACACGGGGGTATAACTATGGCTACACCTTC
- TRBJ1-3 TRBD1 TRBV15 CATSRVGQQSSGNTIYF TGTGCCACCAGCAGAGTGGGACAGCAAAGCTCTGGAAACACCATATATTTT
few TRBJ2-5 - TRBV11-2 CASSFPRGAGETQYF TGTGCCAGCAGCTTCCCTCGGGGGGCCGGGGAGACCCAGTACTTC
- TRBJ1-1 - TRBV11-2 CASSLGSGVGAEAFF TGTGCCAGCAGCTTAGGATCAGGGGTCGGGGCTGAAGCTTTCTTT
- TRBJ1-2 - TRBV30 CAWSGHPNYGYTF TGTGCCTGGAGTGGGCACCCTAACTATGGCTACACCTTC
- TRBJ1-1 - TRBV4-3 CASSQEWYVNTEAFF TGCGCCAGCAGCCAGGAGTGGTACGTGAACACTGAAGCTTTCTTT
few TRBJ1-3 - TRBV19 CASTRGGAGNTIYF TGTGCCAGTACCCGCGGGGGCGCTGGAAACACCATATATTTT
- TRBJ1-5 - TRBV25-1 CASSGTEGVHQPQHF TGTGCCAGCAGTGGGACGGAAGGGGTCCATCAGCCCCAGCATTTT
- TRBJ1-1 - TRBV2 CASSGSQLVTGEAFF TGTGCCAGCAGTGGCTCTCAGCTTGTAACGGGAGAAGCTTTCTTT
- TRBJ2-3 TRBD2 TRBV5-6 CASSGGGSATDTQYF TGTGCCAGCAGCGGCGGGGGTTCCGCCACAGATACGCAGTATTTT
- TRBJ1-3 TRBD1 TRBV29-1 CSVLTGVHTIYF TGCAGCGTCCTGACAGGGGTCCACACCATATATTTT